Below are 28 T cell receptor beta chains sequenced from a single sample in a study of siplizumab effects on memory and regulatory T cells. The assay was immunoSEQ multiplex PCR, and TCRdb's table has in-frame clones only and misses some. This table holds 75,000 to 100,000 clones, approximately 95% found once. The sequenced sample consisted of non-Treg CD4+ T cells sorted from blood. The receptors here all came from a human donor in good health.

The rearrangement links TRBV27 to TRBJ1-3; D is ambiguous. The CDR3 extends over 15 amino acids. Germline CDR1 reads MNHEY; CDR2 reads SMNVEV (reference sequence). V lost 2 bases and J lost 4, with 12 bases in between. CDR3 region: CASSLRAGLGNTIYF. DNA of the CDR3: TGTGCCAGCAGTTTAAGGGCTGGGTTAGGAAACACCATATATTTT.

The chain employs TRBV28 and TRBJ2-1, with D possibly being TRBD2 (6 bases). With 6 bases removed from V and 4 bases from J, the gap between germline ends came to 13 bases. CDR3 length equals 14 residues. From germline, CDR1 is MDHEN and CDR2 SYDVKM. The CDR3: CASRPRGGYNEQFF. The DNA of the CDR3 is TGTGCCAGCAGGCCACGGGGAGGATACAATGAGCAGTTCTTC.

CDR3 in amino acids: CASSSLRGAEYGNTIYF. The CDR3 DNA follows: TGTGCCAGCAGCTCCCTACGGGGGGCTGAGTATGGAAACACCATATATTTT. The chain combines TRBV11-2 with TRBJ1-3; D may be TRBD1 (6 bases). V lost 4 bases, J lost 3 bases, and 19 bases lay in between. In germline, CDR1 is SGHAT, CDR2 FQNNGV. The CDR3 has 17 amino acids.

This clone was detected once. J is TRBJ2-5 and V is TRBV9, with 7 bases that match TRBD2. There are 15 residues in the CDR3. V lost 2 bases, J lost 0 bases, and 4 bases stayed unmatched. Germline-derived CDR1 and CDR2 are SGDLS and YYNGEE. The CDR3 is CASSVRGDYQETQYF. DNA for the CDR3: TGTGCCAGCAGCGTTCGGGGGGACTACCAAGAGACCCAGTACTTC.

The chain has TRBV29-1 and TRBJ1-1, with 7 bases that match TRBD1. Unmatched junction bases numbered 5, after V lost 7 bases and J lost 6 bases. The CDR3 sequence is 11 residues long. Germline V lookup: CDR1 SQVTM, CDR2 ANQGSEA. The CDR3 bases are TGCAGCGCGGAGACAGGGCCTGAAGCTTTCTTT. This codes for CSAETGPEAFF.

The chain has TRBV7-9 and TRBJ1-1; TRBD1 might be the D (6 bases). Germline-derived CDR1 and CDR2 are SEHNR and FQNEAQ (reference sequence). CDR3 length: 14 amino acids. Trimming pared 0 bases from V and 5 bases from J, leaving 10 bases between. In DNA, the CDR3 is TGTGCCAGCAGCTTAGCACAGGGAAGGACTGAAGCTTTCTTT. It yields the protein CASSLAQGRTEAFF.

In DNA form, the CDR3 reads TGTGCCAGCAGTGGCGTAGGGGGAGAGGGAGACTATGGCTACACCTTC. Translating gives CASSGVGGEGDYGYTF. This chain connects TRBV2 to TRBJ1-2; D is possibly TRBD1 (6 bases). The germline V gene has CDR1 SNHLY and CDR2 FYNNEI. V dropped 4 bases and J dropped 3 bases, with 18 bases sitting between them. CDR3 length: 16 amino acids.

The genes are TRBV5-1 and TRBJ2-7; 8 bases are shared with TRBD1. The CDR3 extends over 14 amino acids. V shed 4 bases and J 6 bases; nucleotides not matched to a gene: 9. The germline V gene has CDR1 SGHRS and CDR2 YFSETQ. As DNA, the CDR3 is TGCGCCAGCAGCCCCCCGGGACAGGTCTTCGAGCAGTACTTC. Encoded protein: CASSPPGQVFEQYF.

The CDR3 spells CASSESGQGGRTSGSSEQYF. CDR3 nucleotides: TGCGCCAGCAGTGAGTCGGGCCAGGGGGGGCGGACTAGCGGTTCGTCCGAGCAGTACTTC. The V gene is TRBV10-1, the J gene TRBJ2-7; TRBD2 matches 10 bases. CDR3 length equals 20 residues. Germline CDR1 WNHNN, CDR2 SYGVQD (reference sequence). The V gene end was trimmed by 0 bases and the J gene end by 6 bases; junction bases not matched to a gene: 20.

The rearrangement joins TRBV18 to TRBJ2-3; D unresolved. This CDR3 has 16 residues. Germline-derived CDR1 and CDR2 are KGHSH and LQKENI. Trimming took off 3 bases at V and 4 bases at J, with 17 bases between the two ends. CDR3 coding DNA: TGTGCCAGCTCACCCCCCTCGGGCCGCGGCCCAGATACGCAGTATTTT. This sequence encodes CASSPPSGRGPDTQYF.

The chain recombines TRBV30 with TRBJ2-7; D ambiguous. Trimming removed 3 bases from V and 6 bases from J, with 15 bases in between. The CDR3 consists of 13 residues. The V gene's germline CDR1 is GTSNPN and CDR2 SVGIG (reference sequence). The CDR3 protein is CAWRSETSPEQYF. CDR3 nucleotide sequence: TGTGCCTGGAGAAGTGAAACCTCGCCCGAGCAGTACTTC.

This chain links TRBV19 with TRBJ1-5, with 9 bases identical to TRBD1. The CDR3 sequence is 15 residues long. Per the germline V gene, CDR1 is LNHDA and CDR2 is SQIVND (reference sequence). J lost 10 bases, V lost 4 bases, and 11 bases had no gene match. In DNA form, the CDR3 reads TGTGCCAGTAGTACTGCTTCCGGGACAGGGAGTCCCCAGCATTTT. It specifies CASSTASGTGSPQHF. Variable domain in full (rest from reference TRBV19 and TRBJ1-5): DGGITQSPKYLFRKEGQNVTLSCEQNLNHDAMYWYRQDPGQGLRLIYYSQIVNDFQKGDIAEGYSVSREKKESFPLTVTSAQKNPTAFYLCASSTASGTGSPQHFGDGTRLSIL.

The gene calls are TRBV20-1 and TRBJ1-2, with D unclear. Germline CDR1 and CDR2: DFQATT and SNEGSKA (reference sequence). The CDR3 length is 10 residues. The V end lost 4 bases, the J end lost 10 bases, and 10 bases lay between the germline ends. The CDR3 DNA sequence: TGCAGTGCTACAACCGAGGACTACACCTTC. Amino acids: CSATTEDYTF.

Written as DNA, the CDR3 is TGTGCCAGCAGCTATTGGGACAGGGGGACAGAGACCCAGTACTTC. Protein: CASSYWDRGTETQYF. This rearrangement joins TRBV4-2 to TRBJ2-5, with 11 bases aligning to TRBD1. CDR1 is LGHNA, CDR2 YNFKEQ, per germline. CDR3 length: 15 amino acids. The V and J ends lost 5 bases and 4 bases, in that order; junction bases with no gene match: 6.

The chain joins TRBV10-2 to TRBJ2-2; 9 nucleotides line up with TRBD2. The CDR3 is made up of 17 amino acids. Germline CDR1 is WSHSY and CDR2 is SAAADI. J was trimmed by 0 bases and V by 2 bases; bases with no gene match: 4. The CDR3 DNA follows: TGCGCCAGCAGTGAGACGGCTAGCGGGGCGAACACCGGGGAGCTGTTTTTT. Amino acids: CASSETASGANTGELFF.

Worth noting for this clone: This same CDR3 is encoded by further DNA sequences in the sample. This chain joins TRBV11-2 and TRBJ1-2; 9 nucleotides match TRBD1. CDR3 length: 13 residues. Trimming removed 6 bases from V and 8 bases from J; junction bases left unmatched: 7. The germline gives CDR1 SGHAT, CDR2 FQNNGV. The CDR3 DNA reads TGTGCCAGCAGACGGGGACAGGGAAGAGGCTACACCTTC. Protein sequence: CASRRGQGRGYTF. Using reference TRBV11-2 and TRBJ1-2 for the parts outside the CDR3, the full variable domain is EAGVAQSPRYKIIEKRQSVAFWCNPISGHATLYWYQQILGQGPKLLIQFQNNGVVDDSQLPKDRFSAERLKGVDSTLKIQPAKLEDSAVYLCASRRGQGRGYTFGSGTRLTVV.

The rearrangement joins TRBV10-3 to TRBJ1-1, with D hard to call. Trimming cost V 0 bases and J 8 bases, with 10 bases left between them. The CDR3 length is 13 residues. Germline V gene data show CDR1 as ENHRY and CDR2 as SYGVKD. CDR3 sequence reads: CAISESWGLEAFF. For the CDR3, the DNA is TGTGCCATCAGTGAGTCGTGGGGTTTGGAAGCTTTCTTT.

In its sample, this clone was seen once. The chain employs TRBV19 and TRBJ1-1; unclear D gene. Germline assignment: CDR1 LNHDA and CDR2 SQIVND (reference sequence). Trimming removed 7 bases at V and 5 bases at J, with 14 bases between. This CDR3 is 13 amino acids long. The CDR3 bases are TGTGCCAGTACTGTGGCGGTGGGGACTGAAGCTTTCTTT. This gives the protein CASTVAVGTEAFF.

The rearrangement uses TRBV5-1 and TRBJ1-1, with D possibly being TRBD1 (5 bases). Trimming cost V 0 bases and J 3 bases, with 9 bases left between them. This CDR3 has 14 amino acids. Germline CDR1 SGHRS, CDR2 YFSETQ. The CDR3 DNA is TGCGCCAGCAGCTTGGCGGGGGGAGACACTGAAGCTTTCTTT. Translation gives CASSLAGGDTEAFF.

In nucleotides, the CDR3 is TGTGCCAGCAGCGGCCCTACAGGGGTCACAGATACGCAGTATTTT. Translation: CASSGPTGVTDTQYF. The J gene is TRBJ2-3, the V gene TRBV9; 7 positions agree with TRBD1. Germline V gives CDR1 SGDLS, CDR2 YYNGEE. The V gene end was trimmed by 3 bases and the J gene end by 2 bases; junction bases not matched to a gene: 6. The length of the CDR3 is 15 residues. The whole variable domain, remainder taken from reference TRBV9 and TRBJ2-3, is DSGVTQTPKHLITATGQRVTLRCSPRSGDLSVYWYQQSLDQGLQFLIQYYNGEERAKGNILERFSAQQFPDLHSELNLSSLELGDSALYFCASSGPTGVTDTQYFGPGTRLTVL.

CDR3 amino acids: CAWARGTGSSYEQYF. CDR3 bases: TGTGCCTGGGCCAGAGGGACAGGGAGCTCCTACGAGCAGTACTTC. V usage is TRBV30 and J usage is TRBJ2-7; 9 nucleotides match TRBD1. The CDR3 loop spans 15 amino acids. The germline CDR1 and CDR2 sequences are GTSNPN and SVGIG (reference sequence). The trim removed 5 bases at V and 0 bases at J, leaving 8 bases unmatched.

V usage is TRBV9 and J usage is TRBJ1-2; no clear D. The germline V gene encodes CDR1 SGDLS and CDR2 YYNGEE. The V end was cut by 0 bases, the J end by 4 bases, with 10 bases between. This CDR3 has 14 residues. The CDR3 reads CASSVGEGPYGYTF. In DNA, the CDR3 is TGTGCCAGCAGCGTAGGAGAGGGTCCCTATGGCTACACCTTC.

Only one count was recorded for this clone. The rearrangement joins TRBV20-1 to TRBJ2-5; no clear D. V was clipped by 6 bases and J by 4 bases, with 9 bases between them. The CDR3 is 11 amino acids. The germline gives CDR1 DFQATT, CDR2 SNEGSKA (reference sequence). The CDR3 bases are TGCAGTGCCAATAACCGAGAGACCCAGTACTTC. Its translation is CSANNRETQYF.

The chain has TRBV18 and TRBJ1-2; 7 bases map to TRBD1. The CDR3 is 16 amino acids. Germline V gene lookup returns CDR1 KGHSH and CDR2 LQKENI. With 4 bases clipped from V and 5 bases from J, the junction kept 13 bases outside the gene matches. CDR3 region: CASSRVGRQGDYGYTF. As DNA, the CDR3 is TGTGCCAGCTCACGGGTCGGGAGACAGGGAGATTATGGCTACACCTTC.

The count of this clone is one. The chain employs TRBV13 and TRBJ2-3; D may be TRBD1 (5 bases). Germline V gene data show CDR1 as PRHDT and CDR2 as FYEKMQ (reference sequence). V was cut by 2 bases and J by 2 bases, with 11 bases left in between. The CDR3 contains 15 residues. For the CDR3, the DNA is TGTGCCAGCAGCTTACAGGGCCCCCACACAGATACGCAGTATTTT. It specifies CASSLQGPHTDTQYF.

This chain links TRBV14 with TRBJ2-1; D uncertain. The CDR3 contains 11 residues. Trimming removed 1 base at V and 12 bases at J, with 7 bases between. Germline lookup yields CDR1 SGHDN and CDR2 FVKESK. Written as DNA, the CDR3 is TGTGCCAGCAGCCAAGTACAAAGGCAGTTCTTC. Translating gives CASSQVQRQFF.

This clone was observed once. In nucleotides, the CDR3 is TGTGCCAGCAGCTCAGACAGCTACAATGAGCAGTTCTTC. Translating it yields CASSSDSYNEQFF. This chain uses TRBV7-3 with TRBJ2-1; possible D gene TRBD1, 5 bases. The germline CDR1 and CDR2 sequences are SGHTA and FQGTGA. The CDR3 sequence is 13 residues long. V was cut by 4 bases and J by 3 bases, with 7 bases left in between.

The chain couples TRBV7-2 to TRBJ1-2, with D perhaps matching TRBD1 (6 bases). V was cut by 1 base and J by 1 base, with 10 bases left in between. Germline CDR1 is SGHTA and CDR2 is FQGNSA. The CDR3 contains 15 residues. The CDR3 nucleotides read TGTGCCAGCAGCTTAGTCAGGGGCGGTAACTATGGCTACACCTTC. The encoded protein is CASSLVRGGNYGYTF.